This T cell receptor (beta chain) was retrieved from a study of response to subunit inactivated influenza vaccine. TCRdb itself ran the RT-PCR reads through MiXCR, one entry per CDR3 protein. The profile covers about 700,000 distinct CDR3 sequences, with approximately 15% appearing a single time and less than 7% taken by the ten largest. This CDR3 is built from 13 residues. Germline-derived CDR1 and CDR2 are SNHLY and FYNNEI. Remarks on this clonotype: Antigen unknown. An end of the junction does not agree with germline; a read error may underlie this.

Study-wide findings and caveats: Authors suggested seasonal influenza vaccinations each recruit few new T cells.

The source material was PBMCs from blood, sampled 14 to 15 days before vaccination. This receptor was identified in a man aged 45-60 years who received an inactivated influenza vaccine. The chain has TRBV2 and TRBJ1-5; D gene uncertain. The CDR3: CASVFYSYQPQHF. CDR3 nucleotide sequence: TGTGCCAGCGTTTTTTATAGCTATCAGCCCCAGCATTTT.